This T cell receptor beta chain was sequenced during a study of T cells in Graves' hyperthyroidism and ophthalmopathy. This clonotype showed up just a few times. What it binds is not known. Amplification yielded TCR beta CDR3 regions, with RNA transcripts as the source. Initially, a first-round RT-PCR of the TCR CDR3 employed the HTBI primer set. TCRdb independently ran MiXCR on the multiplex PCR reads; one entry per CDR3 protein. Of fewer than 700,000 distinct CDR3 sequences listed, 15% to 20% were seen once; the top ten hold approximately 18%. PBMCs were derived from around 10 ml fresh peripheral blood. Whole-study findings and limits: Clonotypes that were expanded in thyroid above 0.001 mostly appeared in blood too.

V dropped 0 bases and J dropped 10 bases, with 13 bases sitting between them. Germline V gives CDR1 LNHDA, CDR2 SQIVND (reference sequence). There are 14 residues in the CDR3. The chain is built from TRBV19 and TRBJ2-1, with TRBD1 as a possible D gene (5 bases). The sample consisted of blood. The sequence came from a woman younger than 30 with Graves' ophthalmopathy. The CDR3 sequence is CASSIDIPQGEQFF. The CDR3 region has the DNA TGTGCCAGTAGTATAGATATCCCCCAGGGAGAGCAGTTCTTC. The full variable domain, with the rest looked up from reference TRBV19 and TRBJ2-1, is DGGITQSPKYLFRKEGQNVTLSCEQNLNHDAMYWYRQDPGQGLRLIYYSQIVNDFQKGDIAEGYSVSREKKESFPLTVTSAQKNPTAFYLCASSIDIPQGEQFFGPGTRLTVL.